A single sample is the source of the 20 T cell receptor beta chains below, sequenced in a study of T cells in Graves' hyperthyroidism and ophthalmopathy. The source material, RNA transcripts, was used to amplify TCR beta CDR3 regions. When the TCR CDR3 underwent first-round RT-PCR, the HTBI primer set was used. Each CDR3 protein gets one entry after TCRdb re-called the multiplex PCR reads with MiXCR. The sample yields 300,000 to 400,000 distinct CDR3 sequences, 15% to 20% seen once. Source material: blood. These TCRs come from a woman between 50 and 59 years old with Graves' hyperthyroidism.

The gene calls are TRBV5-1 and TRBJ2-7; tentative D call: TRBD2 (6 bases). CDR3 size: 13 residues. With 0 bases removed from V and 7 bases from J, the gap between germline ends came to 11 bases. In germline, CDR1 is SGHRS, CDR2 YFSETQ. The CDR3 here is CASSLAGVGEQYF. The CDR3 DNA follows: TGCGCCAGCAGCTTGGCGGGAGTAGGAGAGCAGTACTTC. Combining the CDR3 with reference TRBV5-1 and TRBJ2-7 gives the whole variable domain KAGVTQTPRYLIKTRGQQVTLSCSPISGHRSVSWYQQTPGQGLQFLFEYFSETQRNKGNFPGRFSGRQFSNSRSEMNVSTLELGDSALYLCASSLAGVGEQYFGPGTRLTVT.

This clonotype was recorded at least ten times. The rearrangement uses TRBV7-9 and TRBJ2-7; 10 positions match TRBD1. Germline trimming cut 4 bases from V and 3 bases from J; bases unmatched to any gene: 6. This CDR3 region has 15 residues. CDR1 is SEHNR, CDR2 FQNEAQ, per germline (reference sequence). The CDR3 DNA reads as TGTGCCAGCAGCTCAGGGGACAGGGGTATCTACGAGCAGTACTTC. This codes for CASSSGDRGIYEQYF.

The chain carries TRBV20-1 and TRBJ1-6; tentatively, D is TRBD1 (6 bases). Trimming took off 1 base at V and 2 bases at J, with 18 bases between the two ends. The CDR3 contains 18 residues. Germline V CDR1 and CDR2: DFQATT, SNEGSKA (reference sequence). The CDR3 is CSARVGRGFSTYNSPLHF. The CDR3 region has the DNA TGCAGTGCTAGAGTCGGCAGGGGTTTTAGCACCTATAATTCACCCCTCCACTTT.

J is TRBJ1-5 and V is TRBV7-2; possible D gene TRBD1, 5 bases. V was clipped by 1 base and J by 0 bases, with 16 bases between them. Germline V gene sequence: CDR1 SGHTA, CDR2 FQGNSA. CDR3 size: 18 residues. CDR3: CASSLDRGLEYSNQPQHF. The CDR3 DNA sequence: TGTGCCAGCAGCTTAGACCGGGGACTCGAATATAGCAATCAGCCCCAGCATTTT.

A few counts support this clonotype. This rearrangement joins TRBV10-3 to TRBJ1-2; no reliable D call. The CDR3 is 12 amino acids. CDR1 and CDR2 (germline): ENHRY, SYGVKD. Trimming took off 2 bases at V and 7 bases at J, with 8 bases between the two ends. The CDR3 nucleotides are TGTGCCATCAGTGAGGGGGAAGGTGGCTACACCTTC. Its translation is CAISEGEGGYTF.

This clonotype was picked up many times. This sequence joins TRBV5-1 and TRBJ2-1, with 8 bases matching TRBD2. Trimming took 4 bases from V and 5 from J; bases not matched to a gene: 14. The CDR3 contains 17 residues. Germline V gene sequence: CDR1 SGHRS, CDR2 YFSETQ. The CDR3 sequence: CASSPLPRLAINNEQFF. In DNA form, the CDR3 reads TGCGCCAGCAGCCCCCTTCCTCGACTAGCGATAAACAATGAGCAGTTCTTC. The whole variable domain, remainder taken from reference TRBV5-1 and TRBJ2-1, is KAGVTQTPRYLIKTRGQQVTLSCSPISGHRSVSWYQQTPGQGLQFLFEYFSETQRNKGNFPGRFSGRQFSNSRSEMNVSTLELGDSALYLCASSPLPRLAINNEQFFGPGTRLTVL.

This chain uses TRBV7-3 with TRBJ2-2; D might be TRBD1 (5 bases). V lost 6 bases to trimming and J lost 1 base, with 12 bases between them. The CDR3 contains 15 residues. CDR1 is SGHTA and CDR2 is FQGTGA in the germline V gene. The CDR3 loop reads CASSNPGRNTGELFF. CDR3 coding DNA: TGTGCCAGCAGTAACCCAGGGCGGAACACCGGGGAGCTGTTTTTT.

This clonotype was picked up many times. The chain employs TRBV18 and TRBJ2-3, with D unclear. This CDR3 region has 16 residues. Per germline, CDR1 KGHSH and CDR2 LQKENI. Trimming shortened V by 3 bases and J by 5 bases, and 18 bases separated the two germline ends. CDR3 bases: TGTGCCAGCTCACCCTACTCCAGCCGGCGAGGAGATACGCAGTATTTT. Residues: CASSPYSSRRGDTQYF.

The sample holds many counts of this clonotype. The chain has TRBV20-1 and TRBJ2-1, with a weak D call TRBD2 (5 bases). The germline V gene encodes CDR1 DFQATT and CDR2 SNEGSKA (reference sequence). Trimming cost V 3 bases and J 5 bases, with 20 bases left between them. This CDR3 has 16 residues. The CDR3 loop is CSARPTGKISHNEQFF. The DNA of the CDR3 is TGCAGTGCTAGGCCCACGGGGAAGATTAGTCACAATGAGCAGTTCTTC.

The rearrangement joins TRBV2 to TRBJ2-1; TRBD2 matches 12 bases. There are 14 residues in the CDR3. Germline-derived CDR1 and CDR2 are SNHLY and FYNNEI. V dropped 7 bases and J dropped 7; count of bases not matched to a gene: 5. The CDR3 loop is CASMGTSGSNEQFF. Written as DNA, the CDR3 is TGTGCCAGCATGGGGACTAGCGGGTCAAATGAGCAGTTCTTC. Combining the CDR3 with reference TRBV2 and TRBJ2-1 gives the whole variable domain EPEVTQTPSHQVTQMGQEVILRCVPISNHLYFYWYRQILGQKVEFLVSFYNNEISEKSEIFDDQFSVERPDGSNFTLKIRSTKLEDSAMYFCASMGTSGSNEQFFGPGTRLTVL.

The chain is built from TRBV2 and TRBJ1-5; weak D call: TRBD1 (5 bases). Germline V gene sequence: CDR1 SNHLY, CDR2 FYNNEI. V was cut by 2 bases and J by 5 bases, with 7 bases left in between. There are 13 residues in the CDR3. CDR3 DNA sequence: TGTGCCAGCAGTGAAACGACAGATCAGCCCCAGCATTTT. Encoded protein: CASSETTDQPQHF.

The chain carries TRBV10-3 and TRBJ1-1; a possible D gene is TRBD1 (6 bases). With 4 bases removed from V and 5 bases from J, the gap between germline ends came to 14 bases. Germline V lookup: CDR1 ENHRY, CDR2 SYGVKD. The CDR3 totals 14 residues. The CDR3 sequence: CAISGLGGGTEAFF. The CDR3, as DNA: TGTGCCATCAGTGGTCTCGGGGGCGGGACTGAAGCTTTCTTT.

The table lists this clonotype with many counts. The CDR3 sequence is CASSYSSRGRGDEQFF. In nucleotides, the CDR3 is TGTGCCAGCAGTTACTCCTCCCGGGGGAGGGGGGATGAGCAGTTCTTC. The V call is TRBV6-2 or TRBV6-3, the J call TRBJ2-1, with D possibly matching TRBD2 (7 bases). The CDR3 has 16 amino acids. Germline V gene sequence: CDR1 MNHEY, CDR2 SVGEGT. The ends were cut back, 0 bases at V and 8 bases at J, with 17 bases in the middle.

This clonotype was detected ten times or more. CDR3 region: CASSFPGTYNEQFF. CDR3 nucleotide sequence: TGCGCCAGCAGCTTCCCGGGGACATACAATGAGCAGTTCTTC. The J gene is TRBJ2-1, the V gene TRBV5-1, with a weak D call TRBD1 (6 bases). Trimming stripped 2 bases from V and 4 bases from J, with 10 bases between. Germline loops: CDR1 SGHRS, CDR2 YFSETQ. This CDR3 comprises 14 residues. Filled out from reference TRBV5-1 and TRBJ2-1, the complete variable domain reads KAGVTQTPRYLIKTRGQQVTLSCSPISGHRSVSWYQQTPGQGLQFLFEYFSETQRNKGNFPGRFSGRQFSNSRSEMNVSTLELGDSALYLCASSFPGTYNEQFFGPGTRLTVL.

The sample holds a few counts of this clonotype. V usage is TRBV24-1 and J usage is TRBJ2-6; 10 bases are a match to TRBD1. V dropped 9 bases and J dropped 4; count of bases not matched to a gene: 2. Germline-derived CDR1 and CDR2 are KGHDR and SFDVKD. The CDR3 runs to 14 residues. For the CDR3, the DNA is TGTGCCACCGGGACAGGGGACGGGGCCAACGTCCTGACTTTC. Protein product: CATGTGDGANVLTF.

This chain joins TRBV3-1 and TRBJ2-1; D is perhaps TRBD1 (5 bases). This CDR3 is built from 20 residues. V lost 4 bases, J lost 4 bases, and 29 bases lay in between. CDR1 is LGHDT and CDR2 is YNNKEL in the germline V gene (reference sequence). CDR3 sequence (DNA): TGTGCCAGCAGCCTGATGCCCCGAGCTTCGGCAGGGCCACTATACAATGAGCAGTTCTTC. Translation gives CASSLMPRASAGPLYNEQFF.

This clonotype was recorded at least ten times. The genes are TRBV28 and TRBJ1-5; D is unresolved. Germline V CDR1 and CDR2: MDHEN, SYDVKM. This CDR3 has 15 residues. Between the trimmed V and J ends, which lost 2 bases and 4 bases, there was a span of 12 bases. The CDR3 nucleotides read TGTGCCAGCAGTTTACCAGACATAGCTAATCAGCCCCAGCATTTT. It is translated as CASSLPDIANQPQHF.

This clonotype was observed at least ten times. CDR3 nucleotide sequence: TGTGCCAGCACCTCCCCGCCGGGACTACTCTATGGCTACACCTTC. It is translated as CASTSPPGLLYGYTF. The rearrangement links TRBV11-2 to TRBJ1-2; D is perhaps TRBD1 (5 bases). The V gene's germline CDR1 is SGHAT and CDR2 FQNNGV. The CDR3 runs 15 residues. Trimming shortened V by 7 bases and J by 4 bases, and 19 bases separated the two germline ends. The variable domain in full, completed from reference TRBV11-2 and TRBJ1-2, reads EAGVAQSPRYKIIEKRQSVAFWCNPISGHATLYWYQQILGQGPKLLIQFQNNGVVDDSQLPKDRFSAERLKGVDSTLKIQPAKLEDSAVYLCASTSPPGLLYGYTFGSGTRLTVV.

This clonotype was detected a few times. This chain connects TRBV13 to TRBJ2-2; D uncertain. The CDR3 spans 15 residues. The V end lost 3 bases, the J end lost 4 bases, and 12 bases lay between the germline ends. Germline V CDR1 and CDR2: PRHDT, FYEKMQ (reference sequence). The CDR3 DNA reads TGTGCCAGCAGCTTTTACATACCGGGCACCGGGGAGCTGTTTTTT. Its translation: CASSFYIPGTGELFF.

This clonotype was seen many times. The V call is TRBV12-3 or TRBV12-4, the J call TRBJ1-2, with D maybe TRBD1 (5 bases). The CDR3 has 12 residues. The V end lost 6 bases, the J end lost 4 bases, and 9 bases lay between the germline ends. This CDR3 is CASRQGGYGYTF. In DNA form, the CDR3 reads TGTGCCAGCAGGCAGGGTGGCTATGGCTACACCTTC.